The 20 T cell receptor beta chains given below trace back to one sample, sequenced in a study of T cells in Graves' hyperthyroidism and ophthalmopathy. Researchers amplified the TCR beta CDR3 regions from RNA transcripts. HTBI primers were used for first-round RT-PCR of the TCR CDR3. TCRdb independently ran MiXCR on the multiplex PCR reads; one entry per CDR3 protein. The data hold some 420,000 distinct CDR3 sequences, with approximately 13% observed a single time. Source material: blood. Receptors were obtained from a woman aged 18-35 years with Graves' hyperthyroidism.

There are a few counts of this clonotype. The rearrangement links TRBV5-6 to TRBJ1-1; TRBD1 matches at 11 bases. Germline trimming cut 6 bases from V and 11 bases from J; bases unmatched to any gene: 6. The CDR3 runs 12 residues. The germline CDR1 and CDR2 sequences are SGHDT and YYEEEE. The CDR3 DNA reads as TGTGCCAGCACCAGGACAGGGGGCGAGGCTTTCTTT. Amino acid sequence: CASTRTGGEAFF.

This clonotype has more than one count but fewer than ten. The V call is TRBV2, the J call TRBJ2-2; D might be TRBD1 (6 bases). The V and J ends lost 6 bases and 7 bases respectively, with 6 bases between them. Per germline, CDR1 SNHLY and CDR2 FYNNEI. The CDR3 covers 11 residues. The CDR3 region has the DNA TGTGCCAGCAGAGGGGGCGGGGAGCTGTTTTTT. Amino acids: CASRGGGELFF.

This clonotype has just a few counts. The chain combines TRBV20-1 with TRBJ2-4; D is possibly TRBD1 (5 bases). Looked up from germline, CDR1 is DFQATT and CDR2 is SNEGSKA (reference sequence). The length of the CDR3 is 11 residues. Trimming pared 6 bases from V and 9 bases from J, leaving 12 bases between. The CDR3 sequence: CSAAPGPIQYF. The CDR3 DNA reads as TGCAGTGCCGCACCAGGGCCCATTCAGTACTTC.

This clonotype was counted only a few times. The CDR3 DNA follows: TGTGCCAGCAGCGCCGGGTTGCAGAATGAGCAGTTCTTC. Protein sequence: CASSAGLQNEQFF. V gene TRBV9 combines with J gene TRBJ2-1; D remains ambiguous. Germline-derived CDR1 and CDR2 are SGDLS and YYNGEE. The CDR3 runs 13 residues. The germline V and J ends were trimmed by 3 bases and 7 bases, with 11 bases remaining between them.

This clonotype was counted between two and nine times. A read error may produce the germline difference seen at one junction end. The V gene is TRBV11-2, the J gene TRBJ2-3; D tentatively fits TRBD1 or TRBD2 (5 bases each). The germline V gene has CDR1 SGHAT and CDR2 FQNNGV. This CDR3 spans 16 amino acids. This CDR3 is CAGSSWERQTTDTQYF. Here the CDR3 DNA reads TGTGCCGGCAGCTCCTGGGAGAGACAGACCACAGATACGCAGTATTTT.

The table lists this clonotype with many counts. The chain joins TRBV5-1 to TRBJ2-6, with 7 nucleotides matching TRBD1. The length of the CDR3 is 18 residues. Trimming cost V 0 bases and J 0 bases; bases outside gene matches: 6. Germline loops: CDR1 SGHRS, CDR2 YFSETQ. The CDR3 sequence is CASSLGGQSSSGANVLTF. The CDR3 DNA is TGCGCCAGCAGCTTGGGGGGACAGTCGAGCTCTGGGGCCAACGTCCTGACTTTC. Using reference TRBV5-1 and TRBJ2-6 for the parts outside the CDR3, the full variable domain is KAGVTQTPRYLIKTRGQQVTLSCSPISGHRSVSWYQQTPGQGLQFLFEYFSETQRNKGNFPGRFSGRQFSNSRSEMNVSTLELGDSALYLCASSLGGQSSSGANVLTFGAGSRLTVL.

This clonotype was counted many times. The chain joins TRBV27 to TRBJ2-3, with D possibly being TRBD1 (5 bases). Germline CDR1 reads MNHEY; CDR2 reads SMNVEV (reference sequence). Trimming stripped 3 bases from V and 1 base from J, with 8 bases between. The CDR3 runs to 14 residues. This CDR3 reads CASSFGARTDTQYF. CDR3 DNA sequence: TGTGCCAGCAGTTTTGGGGCTCGCACAGATACGCAGTATTTT.

The rearrangement links TRBV12-3 or TRBV12-4 to TRBJ2-1; TRBD2 aligns across 8 bases. The junction had 7 bases not matched to a gene; V was cut back by 1 base and J by 8 bases. This CDR3 is built from 15 residues. The CDR3 reads CASSLEAGGVYEQFF. The CDR3 bases are TGTGCCAGCAGTTTAGAGGCGGGAGGAGTATATGAGCAGTTCTTC.

J is TRBJ2-1 and V is TRBV18; TRBD2 agrees at 14 bases. From germline, CDR1 is KGHSH and CDR2 LQKENI. The CDR3 has 20 residues. V shed 2 bases and J 2 bases; nucleotides not matched to a gene: 11. CDR3: CASSPATSGRALAAYNEQFF. DNA for the CDR3: TGTGCCAGCTCACCAGCGACTAGCGGGAGGGCCTTGGCGGCCTACAATGAGCAGTTCTTC.

This clonotype was detected ten times or more. The chain couples TRBV6-1 to TRBJ1-4, with 7 bases identical to TRBD1. Germline CDR1 reads MNHNS; CDR2 reads SASEGT. Trimming removed 4 bases from V and 3 bases from J; junction bases left unmatched: 8. The CDR3 runs to 16 residues. In nucleotides, the CDR3 is TGTGCCAGCAGTGGGGGCAGGACAGGAGCTAATGAAAAACTGTTTTTT. Translating gives CASSGGRTGANEKLFF.

This clonotype appeared many times. The rearrangement joins TRBV2 to TRBJ2-7; 9 bases align to TRBD1. V dropped 4 bases and J dropped 4; count of bases not matched to a gene: 2. Germline V gives CDR1 SNHLY, CDR2 FYNNEI. CDR3 length: 13 amino acids. CDR3 DNA sequence: TGTGCCAGCAGTGGGACAGGGGAGTACGAGCAGTACTTC. It specifies CASSGTGEYEQYF.

Ten or more counts support this clonotype. J is TRBJ2-7 and V is TRBV5-5; D is possibly TRBD1 (6 bases). Trimming removed 0 bases from V and 2 bases from J, with 9 bases in between. This CDR3 region has 14 residues. Germline assignment: CDR1 SGHKS and CDR2 YYEKEE (reference sequence). In DNA form, the CDR3 reads TGTGCCAGCAGCTTGGACCAGGGGACCTACGAGCAGTACTTC. Encoded protein: CASSLDQGTYEQYF.

This clonotype showed up many times. The gene calls are TRBV20-1 and TRBJ1-1; D gene ambiguous. V was cut by 0 bases and J by 0 bases, with 11 bases left in between. Germline V CDR1 and CDR2: DFQATT, SNEGSKA (reference sequence). This CDR3 region has 15 residues. The CDR3 nucleotides read TGCAGTGCTAGAGATCAGAATTACATGAACACTGAAGCTTTCTTT. Protein: CSARDQNYMNTEAFF.

This clonotype appeared many times. The chain employs TRBV7-2 and TRBJ2-7; a possible D gene is TRBD2 (5 bases). V gave up 6 bases and J gave up 3 bases, with 12 bases separating them. The CDR3 has 13 amino acids. CDR1 and CDR2 from the germline V gene are SGHTA and FQGNSA. The CDR3 nucleotides are TGTGCCAGCAGTCGAGGGAGTTACTACGAGCAGTACTTC. Encoded protein: CASSRGSYYEQYF. Based on the CDR3 plus reference TRBV7-2 and TRBJ2-7, the full variable domain is GAGVSQSPSNKVTEKGKDVELRCDPISGHTALYWYRQSLGQGLEFLIYFQGNSAPDKSGLPSDRFSAERTGGSVSTLTIQRTQQEDSAVYLCASSRGSYYEQYFGPGTRLTVT.

The sample holds many counts of this clonotype. The CDR3 DNA follows: TGCAGTGCTAGTGTGGCGGGGATAGGTGTTAATGAGCAGTTCTTC. Protein sequence: CSASVAGIGVNEQFF. The rearrangement uses TRBV20-1 and TRBJ2-1; D possibly corresponds to TRBD2 (6 bases). Germline loops: CDR1 DFQATT, CDR2 SNEGSKA (reference sequence). The CDR3 is 15 amino acids. Trimming removed 3 bases at V and 7 bases at J, with 19 bases between.

This clonotype showed up many times. The V call is TRBV5-1, the J call TRBJ1-2; D gene unclear. Germline V gives CDR1 SGHRS, CDR2 YFSETQ. V was trimmed by 0 bases and J by 5 bases, leaving 11 bases between them. CDR3 length: 14 amino acids. The CDR3 region has the DNA TGCGCCAGCAGCTTGGACCCCTCCTTGTATGGCTACACCTTC. This translates into CASSLDPSLYGYTF.

In this sample, this clonotype turned up a few times. This sequence joins TRBV7-8 and TRBJ1-1; TRBD1 aligns across 12 bases. CDR1 and CDR2 from the germline V gene are SGHVS and FQNEAQ. This CDR3 has 19 amino acids. V shed 6 bases and J 0 bases; nucleotides not matched to a gene: 14. The CDR3 protein is CASRPGTGGAGGMNTEAFF. The CDR3 DNA reads TGTGCCAGCAGACCCGGGACAGGGGGCGCCGGGGGAATGAACACTGAAGCTTTCTTT.

J is TRBJ2-1 and V is TRBV28; 8 bases match TRBD2. This CDR3 spans 16 amino acids. Germline trimming cut 5 bases from V and 4 bases from J; bases unmatched to any gene: 10. The germline CDR1 and CDR2 sequences are MDHEN and SYDVKM. The CDR3 spells CASSPHSGNGYNEQFF. The CDR3 DNA follows: TGTGCCAGCAGTCCCCATAGCGGGAATGGTTACAATGAGCAGTTCTTC.

In this sample, this clonotype turned up many times. V is TRBV7-3 and J is TRBJ2-3; 7 nucleotides match TRBD2. With 4 bases clipped from V and 0 bases from J, the junction kept 4 bases outside the gene matches. Germline CDR1 reads SGHTA; CDR2 reads FQGTGA. CDR3 size: 15 residues. CDR3 sequence reads: CASSSSGASTDTQYF. CDR3 bases: TGTGCCAGCAGCTCGAGCGGGGCCAGCACAGATACGCAGTATTTT.

This clonotype was observed a handful of times. This chain joins TRBV2 and TRBJ2-5; 7 bases map to TRBD1. Germline V gene lookup returns CDR1 SNHLY and CDR2 FYNNEI. V was pared by 6 bases and J by 7 bases, with 11 bases of the junction left unmatched. The CDR3 runs to 14 residues. The CDR3 spells CASRPRDSRVTQYF. In DNA form, the CDR3 reads TGTGCCAGCAGGCCCCGGGACAGCCGGGTGACCCAGTACTTC.